This is a list of T cell receptor beta chains from one sample in a study of blood T cell repertoires in COVID-19. Data came from immunoSEQ multiplex PCR; TCRdb stores just in-frame clones and leaves some out. The table has 200,000 to 300,000 clones, more than 75% seen once. Sequencing input: PBMCs or T cells enriched from blood (not recorded which). The receptors derive from a young woman who had recovered from COVID-19. The CDR3 runs from the conserved cysteine through the conserved F or W. A D gene is named only where the DNA matches it firmly.

TRBD2,TRBV30,TRBJ2-5,CAWSVPAGGPETQYF
.,TRBV29-1,TRBJ2-1,CSGRFGGSSYNEQFF
TRBD2,TRBV28,TRBJ2-1,CASSSTPLREVWNEQFF
TRBD2,TRBV5-6,TRBJ2-7,CASSYSGRDSYEQYF
TRBD2,TRBV14,TRBJ2-1,CASSQMTLGGSDYNEQFF
.,TRBV5-6,TRBJ1-1,CASSRYGTNTEAFF
.,TRBV28,TRBJ1-2,CASSLPEVQGGYTF
.,TRBV7-6,TRBJ1-5,CASSLVEGNQPQHF
TRBD2,TRBV7-9,TRBJ2-2,CASSPPLAENTGELFF
.,TRBV4-1,TRBJ1-2,CASSQARATGFYGYTF
TRBD1,TRBV20-1,TRBJ1-4,CSASNPGQGMEKLFF
.,TRBV4-2,TRBJ2-7,CASSQFEGLVEQYF
.,TRBV14,TRBJ1-1,CASSYRDSPSRAFF
.,TRBV19,TRBJ1-2,CASRQTGTNNGYTF
TRBD1,TRBV12-5,TRBJ2-5,CASGLGGSTGGVGETQYF
.,TRBV7-3,TRBJ2-3,CASSPGGGVGDTQYF
TRBD2,TRBV3-1/TRBV3-2,TRBJ2-5,CASSPPPAIAGDRETQYF
TRBD2,TRBV6-5,TRBJ2-5,CASRRTRQETQYF
.,TRBV25-1,TRBJ2-5,CASNRQTGETQYF
.,TRBV25-1,TRBJ2-7,CASSEFQGSYEQYF
TRBD1,TRBV7-9,TRBJ1-1,CASKIGGEDTEAFF
TRBD2,TRBV7-6,TRBJ2-5,CASSLEVRLAGGTEETQYF
TRBD2,TRBV9,TRBJ2-2,CASSVGLDGGELFF
.,TRBV27,TRBJ2-3,CASSLSVVPGVPESTDTQYF
TRBD2,TRBV3-1/TRBV3-2,TRBJ2-1,CASSQDVLLAGADNEQFF
.,TRBV11-2,TRBJ2-4,CASSLASSLNIQYF
.,TRBV11-3,TRBJ1-1,CASSDMNTEAFF
TRBD1,TRBV6-5,TRBJ1-1,CASSPGGTEAFF
.,TRBV27,TRBJ2-1,CASSFFGGGYNEQFF
.,TRBV7-3,TRBJ2-1,CASSPRQGNDNEQFF
TRBD2,TRBV4-2,TRBJ2-7,CASSQGEGGVYEQYF